This TCR beta chain was sequenced during a study of cytomegalovirus exposure and HLA in healthy donors (TCRdb year 2017). Background for the entire study: An earlier analysis of about 560 of the donors reported 250 to 300 Gb of sequence data and 100 million to 120 million unique TCR beta sequences obtained from some 170 million T cells. In the later analysis, no new phenotypic data were used to find candidate immune exposures; instead, reliance was placed on TCR beta sequences and their occurrence across donors. An earlier analysis of roughly 600 of the donors used high-throughput TCR beta sequencing to judge whether each TCR beta V gene segment behaved as functional or pseudogenic. The T cell repertoires of 666 subjects were profiled by immunosequencing and related to cytomegalovirus serostatus. The aim of the study was to test whether cataloging public T cell receptors could identify signatures of past pathogen exposure. A later genetic analysis took genome-wide SNP genotypes for about three fifths of the 666 donors and used that subset as a discovery cohort. A later analysis re-analyzed previously published TCR beta repertoires from 550 to 700 donors and added high-resolution HLA genotyping to study TCR occurrence patterns. Several DR-DQ haplotypes were treated as single units for association and clustering because of strong linkage in the cohort. The study combined high-throughput TCR immunosequencing, statistical association of individual TCRs with disease status, and machine learning to predict cytomegalovirus infection status. The number of typed donors differed by locus: about 620-640 for A, B, C, DRB1 and DQB1; approximately 520 for DQA1; approximately 610 for DPA1; and approximately 450 for DPB1. An early release that covered fewer than 750 HLA-typed donors contained about 300 gigabases of sequencing data and approximately 85 million unique TCR sequences. HLA typing covered class I and class II loci at four-digit resolution. Of the 350 to 450 genotyped donors, 70% to 90% were placed in the genetic ancestry cluster associated with self-reported Caucasian donors. Besides the first cohort of 500 to 700 subjects, a separate validation cohort made up of some 110 different subjects was used. Donor age, sex, ethnicity and CMV serostatus were compiled alongside the repertoire data. Every discovery cohort repertoire had been produced on one sequencing platform. On average, 235,054 unique TCR beta nucleotide sequences were sequenced per donor among roughly 430 genotyped donors of the cohort, with roughly 18% of those sequences being non-productive.

The paper's findings and limits, for the study overall: An association between a missense DCLRE1C variant and V-gene and J-gene trimming of TCR beta chains was found in a later genetic analysis and replicated in an independent cohort. Some IMGT-functional V segments, including TRBV6-2 and TRBV6-3, could not be distinguished by the 87-base-pair reads and were therefore excluded. A cluster of highly shared sequence variants was judged likely to be a technical artifact of the sequencing pipeline. Broadly in line with IMGT annotations, most TCR beta V segments showed up in productive rearrangements about 87% or about 30% of the time in an earlier analysis of 587 of the donors. Presence/absence analyses assumed roughly uniform sequencing depth across donors, an assumption that may not hold. The classifier was reported to diagnose cytomegalovirus status with high specificity and sensitivity in both the original and validation cohorts. A further reported finding was that TCR beta sequences accurately predicted the HLA-A and HLA-B alleles for most subjects in the first cohort. When HLA alleles, especially DR and DQ, strongly co-occurred, TCR associations were difficult to assign to individual alleles. In vitro tests confirmed that a few of the cytomegalovirus-associated TCR beta chains recognize cytomegalovirus antigens. In this cohort, only TCR beta chains were sequenced, and detectable features were limited by the absence of alpha or paired-chain data. The study listed 150 to 200 TCR beta chains as associated with cytomegalovirus. Most CMV-associated TCR beta chains appeared to be HLA-restricted in a later analysis, and the HLA associations seemed to be driven largely by CMV exposure. Because counts were too low, some 16 rarely observed V segments, including chromosome 9 orphons, were excluded from the earlier analysis of roughly 580 of the donors. The only immune exposure information available for the cohort was CMV serostatus. Because HLA typing was unavailable for some donors at each locus, only the typed subset was used in association tests. A later analysis found that HLA-associated TCR beta chains were more clonally expanded and had lower generation probabilities than equally common non-associated chains. Across donors, most TCR sequences were observed very rarely, whereas some public TCRs were present in many individuals. Correlated functional status among segregating V segments might reflect linkage disequilibrium, but an unknown experimental factor could not be ruled out. According to a later genetic analysis, donors in an Asian-associated ancestry cluster had fewer N-insertions in productive TCRs than the approximately 650-donor mean. According to the authors, the approach could potentially be generalized to other disease states and immunological phenotypes. According to a later analysis, parvovirus B19, influenza, CMV and Epstein-Barr virus appeared linked to several top co-occurrence clusters. At a false discovery rate of 0.05, a later analysis linked under 20,000 TCR beta sequences to specific HLA alleles. In a later analysis, the rate of TCR association differed among HLA loci, with DRB1 alleles having the most associated TCRs and HLA-C alleles having the fewest.

Via the germline V gene, CDR1 is SNHLY and CDR2 FYNNEI. The germline ends are 6 bases apart after V is trimmed by 3 bases and J by 6 bases. From its cysteine to its phenylalanine, the CDR3 spans 11 amino acids. Only the CDR3 portion is preserved as DNA: 33 bases, with reading frame beginning at the first base. The cohort consisted of 650 to 850 healthy bone marrow donors. At the time of sampling, all cohort members were nominally healthy, though unrecorded immune exposures were likely present. The donor was CMV seronegative and was included in the group of about 350 seronegative cohort members. A peripheral blood sample was collected from each donor, and TCR beta sequencing was performed on peripheral blood mononuclear cells. Genomic DNA was extracted from the blood cell samples with the Qiagen DNeasy Blood Extraction Kit. As for this clone: The antigen it binds to is not known. No base quality values were provided; no much bigger clone lies one nucleotide off.

Library generation was performed with the immunoSEQ multiplex PCR assay. For the multiplex PCR, a mixture combining 60 forward primers for TCR Vbeta segments and 13 reverse primers for TCR Jbeta segments was used. The CDR3 region of rearranged TCR beta genes was amplified from genomic DNA by a multiplex PCR assay. On the Illumina HiSeq System, the amplified TCR beta libraries were sequenced as 87-base-pair reads. Turning to the authors' computational methods: A later analysis tallied 75 million to 95 million unique TCR beta chains across the 666 repertoires, and about 10 million of those chains were shared by two or more donors. Raw reads were error-corrected and collapsed into unique sequences by a nearest-neighbor algorithm in which closely related sequences were merged to remove PCR and sequencing errors. To assign V, D and J gene segments, CDR3 sequences were aligned to IMGT reference sequences. For a sequence to be retained, at least a six-nucleotide match to both a V gene segment and a J gene segment was required. Rearrangements were classified as productive when the CDR3 lacked stop codons and remained in frame with V and J, and all other rearrangements were classified as non-productive. CDR3 was defined according to IMGT convention as the region running from the second conserved V-encoded cysteine to the conserved J-encoded phenylalanine. In an earlier analysis of around 600 of the donors, sequences lacking an unambiguous match to a single V gene segment were excluded. An earlier analysis of about 600 of the donors called V segments functional above 56.7% productive rearrangements and segregating when the between-donor standard deviation exceeded 5%. A statistical classification framework was built for diagnosing cytomegalovirus status from the catalog of TCR beta chain sequences. A later analysis assigned V and J genes by comparing TCR nucleotide sequences with IMGT/GENE-DB human TR gene sequences. A later analysis assigned CDR3 sequences and most-parsimonious VDJ recombination scenarios with the TCRdist pipeline. In a later analysis, each TCR beta chain was defined by its CDR3 amino acid sequence together with its V-gene family, and reads lacking a unique V-gene family were excluded. To address suspected cross-contamination and a sequencing artifact, a later analysis removed approximately 590 highly shared, low-generation-probability nucleotide sequences. In a later analysis, a clonal expansion index for each public chain was calculated from normalized within-repertoire ranks of inferred template counts. In a later analysis, generation probabilities were computed with a VDJ recombination model fitted to out-of-frame rearrangements, and the resulting probabilities were checked against IGoR. A later analysis scored TCR-TCR, TCR-HLA and TCR-CMV co-occurrence with hypergeometric tests, applying a repertoire-size bias correction to TCR pairs. False discovery rates were estimated in a later analysis by permuting HLA or CMV assignments 20 times. A later analysis grouped co-occurring TCRs with DBSCAN, adding TCRdist sequence similarity when clustering within HLA-allele-positive subsets. Repertoires with fewer than 30,000 or more than 120,000 public chains, plus five repertoires with anomalous nucleotide sharing, were excluded from co-occurrence clustering. In its TCRdb copy, this immuneACCESS table keeps in-frame sequences only and misses some clones. Where compared with another copy, unresolved V genes explain less than half of these, and the others have no known cause. V, J and clone size reflect that table, while D and trimming were determined from the DNA. The sample has more than 250,000 clones on record, roughly 90% of them singletons. The ten top clones hold about 2.5% of the sample.

The clonotype comes from a woman between 18 and 30 years old in good health and CMV-seronegative. Input material: PBMCs. This receptor chain uses TRBV2 and TRBJ2-7, with an unclear D gene assignment. CDR3 region: CASSDGFEQYF. The sequenced DNA is TGTGCCAGCAGTGACGGTTTCGAGCAGTACTTC.